This is a list of T cell receptor beta chains from one sample in a study of shared clonotypes between healthy human individuals. TCRdb keeps only in-frame clones here, not all; method: immunoSEQ multiplex PCR. The sample has 2 million to 3 million clones; approximately 94% are singletons. What was sequenced was naive CD4+ T cells sorted from blood. The receptors originated from a man aged 18 to 29 in good health. The CDR3 runs from the conserved cysteine through the conserved F or W.

v_call: TRBV19; cdr3_aa: CASSMSSAFSGANVLTF
v_call: TRBV19; cdr3_aa: CASKLDTRRGTGELFF
v_call: TRBV28; cdr3_aa: CAINTGGHYGYTF
v_call: TRBV9; cdr3_aa: CASSAQPQGAFTEAFF
v_call: TRBV7-8; cdr3_aa: CASSLGGLTNTEAFF
v_call: TRBV6-1; cdr3_aa: CASSQGAANTGELFF
v_call: TRBV25-1; cdr3_aa: CASSEWGTGVAGANVLTF
v_call: TRBV29-1; cdr3_aa: CSVSRGQGETQYF
v_call: TRBV5-1; cdr3_aa: CASSSPGELGRAYEQYF
v_call: TRBV4-3; cdr3_aa: CASSQDRTSTDTQYF
v_call: TRBV14; cdr3_aa: CASSHGTDTQYF
v_call: TRBV19; cdr3_aa: CASPDRHYGQYF
v_call: TRBV11-2; cdr3_aa: CASSPESSYNSPLHF
v_call: TRBV5-1; cdr3_aa: CASSLVGTASTDTQYF
v_call: TRBV11-2; cdr3_aa: CASSDQPAVGQNTEAFF
v_call: TRBV5-1; cdr3_aa: CASSYRQGGFGGETQYF
v_call: TRBV19; cdr3_aa: CASNAPPGTGPNQPQHF
v_call: TRBV4-3; cdr3_aa: CASSLNEEDTQYF
v_call: TRBV5-4; cdr3_aa: CASSAVGSGANVLTF
v_call: TRBV2; cdr3_aa: CASSEQGPGANVLTF
v_call: TRBV7-9; cdr3_aa: CASSRGAGETQYF
v_call: TRBV5-1; cdr3_aa: CASSLSGWPGGVNTEAFF
v_call: TRBV6-5; cdr3_aa: CASRSTGLNSPLHF
v_call: TRBV5-1; cdr3_aa: CASSFSGQGFTDTQYF
v_call: TRBV5-1; cdr3_aa: CASSFVGARKELFF
v_call: TRBV5-1; cdr3_aa: CASSLSPGYNTEAFF
v_call: TRBV7-2; cdr3_aa: CASRVSGLYEQYF
v_call: TRBV5-1; cdr3_aa: CASSPGQGLNEQFF
v_call: TRBV28; cdr3_aa: CASSLAGGNQPQHF
v_call: TRBV30; cdr3_aa: CAWKTSGGRETQYF
v_call: TRBV18; cdr3_aa: CASSPSFLGVDREYF
v_call: TRBV10-3; cdr3_aa: CAISESLTTNEKLFF
v_call: TRBV2; cdr3_aa: CASVRDNSPLHF
v_call: TRBV2; cdr3_aa: CASSEGPVGPYEQYF
v_call: TRBV7-2; cdr3_aa: CASSFRERLAGGKQETQYF
v_call: TRBV5-8; cdr3_aa: CASSRGDNQPQHF
v_call: TRBV7-2; cdr3_aa: CASSLPLAYSTDTQYF
v_call: TRBV30; cdr3_aa: CAWSVPDRGGSAEAFF
v_call: TRBV27; cdr3_aa: CASSDTGGWGSPLHF
v_call: TRBV6-1; cdr3_aa: CASTRHDLYEQYF
v_call: TRBV6-6; cdr3_aa: CASRRDSGNTIYF
v_call: TRBV5-4; cdr3_aa: CASSLESTETF
v_call: TRBV18; cdr3_aa: CASSPRAGARENEQFF